A selection of T cell receptor beta chains follows, all from one sample in a study of cytomegalovirus exposure and HLA in healthy donors. The method was immunoSEQ multiplex PCR; TCRdb's version includes in-frame clones alone and lacks a portion of them. The sample contains 80,000 to 100,000 clones, about 90% of which appear only once. The sample comprised PBMCs. Receptor source: a man aged 18 to 29 in good health and CMV-seropositive. Each CDR3 is given with its conserved first and last residue. The D gene is left open where the match is weak. Size values are once, few and many counts, or a class for expanded clones, and some rows have none.

len	d_gene	v_gene	j_gene	abundance	CDR3aa	CDR3nt
13	NA	TRBV7-2	TRBJ1-1	once	CASSLGPGDRAFF	TGTGCCAGCAGCTTAGGACCCGGGGATCGAGCTTTCTTT
13	NA	TRBV7-9	TRBJ2-2	NA	CASSLASAGELFF	TGTGCCAGCAGCTTAGCGTCGGCCGGGGAGCTGTTTTTT
14	NA	TRBV10-3	TRBJ1-4	NA	CAISSGQENEKLFF	TGTGCCATCAGTTCTGGGCAGGAAAATGAAAAACTGTTTTTT
14	NA	TRBV15	TRBJ2-5	NA	CATSRDRGQETQYF	TGTGCCACCAGCAGAGACAGGGGCCAAGAGACCCAGTACTTC
15	TRBD2	TRBV29-1	TRBJ2-1	NA	CSVEERAGSKDEQFF	TGCAGCGTTGAAGAACGAGCGGGGTCGAAGGATGAGCAGTTCTTC
15	NA	TRBV11-2	TRBJ2-7	once	CASSLRISGPNEQYF	TGTGCCAGCAGCTTAAGGATCTCAGGCCCCAACGAGCAGTACTTC
17	TRBD2	TRBV5-1	TRBJ2-1	NA	CASSLDTSGNSYNEQFF	TGCGCCAGCAGCTTGGATACTAGCGGGAATTCATACAATGAGCAGTTCTTC
14	TRBD1	TRBV19	TRBJ1-1	NA	CASSLGQGNTEAFF	TGTGCCAGTAGCCTCGGACAGGGGAACACTGAAGCTTTCTTT
15	NA	TRBV15	TRBJ1-2	NA	CATSEQRGLGYGYTF	TGTGCCACCAGCGAACAACGGGGTCTTGGCTATGGCTACACCTTC
15	NA	TRBV9	TRBJ1-3	NA	CASSVGVQTGNTIYF	TGTGCCAGCAGCGTAGGTGTTCAGACTGGAAACACCATATATTTT
16	TRBD2	TRBV2	TRBJ2-4	NA	CASSEVAGGHKNIQYF	TGTGCCAGCAGTGAAGTAGCGGGGGGGCACAAAAACATTCAGTACTTC
16	TRBD2	TRBV28	TRBJ2-7	NA	CASTVAGGPVSYEQYF	TGTGCCAGCACGGTAGCGGGAGGGCCCGTTTCCTACGAGCAGTACTTC
14	NA	TRBV7-9	TRBJ2-1	once	CASSLYRVRNEQFF	TGTGCCAGCAGCCTCTACAGGGTTAGGAATGAGCAGTTCTTC
15	NA	TRBV11-2	TRBJ2-5	NA	CASSLVTGGGETQYF	TGTGCCAGCAGCTTAGTAACAGGGGGGGGAGAGACCCAGTACTTC
12	NA	TRBV7-2	TRBJ2-7	NA	CASSLVVDEQYF	TGTGCCAGCAGCTTAGTAGTCGACGAGCAGTACTTC
14	TRBD1	TRBV15	TRBJ1-2	NA	CATSSAGQGTGYTF	TGTGCCACCAGCAGCGCTGGACAGGGAACCGGCTACACCTTC
13	TRBD1	TRBV27	TRBJ2-2	NA	CASSPQGTGELFF	TGTGCCAGCAGTCCACAGGGGACCGGGGAGCTGTTTTTT
12	NA	TRBV7-2	TRBJ1-6	NA	CASSLDYSPLHF	TGTGCCAGCAGCTTAGACTACTCACCCCTCCACTTT
15	TRBD2	TRBV11-3	TRBJ2-7	NA	CASSLSGSRSYEQYF	TGTGCCAGCAGCCTGAGCGGGAGCCGTTCCTACGAGCAGTACTTC
14	NA	TRBV11-3	TRBJ2-5	NA	CASSLGSEGETQYF	TGTGCCAGCAGCTTGGGATCGGAGGGGGAGACCCAGTACTTC
14	NA	TRBV19	TRBJ1-2	NA	CASSISLSVYGYTF	TGTGCCAGTAGTATCTCTCTTTCGGTGTATGGCTACACCTTC
15	TRBD1	TRBV10-2	TRBJ2-7	NA	CASSGWTGDSYEQYF	TGCGCCAGCAGTGGGTGGACAGGGGACTCTTACGAGCAGTACTTC
16	TRBD1	TRBV6-5	TRBJ1-1	once	CASSSPLGQGLTEAFF	TGTGCCAGCAGTTCCCCGCTCGGACAGGGGCTGACTGAAGCTTTCTTT
15	TRBD1	TRBV6-5	TRBJ2-2	NA	CASSYSTGVSGELFF	TGTGCCAGCAGTTACTCGACAGGGGTGTCCGGGGAGCTGTTTTTT
14	NA	TRBV9	TRBJ2-3	NA	CASSVVTDTDTQYF	TGTGCCAGCAGCGTTGTCACAGACACAGATACGCAGTATTTT
14	NA	TRBV7-3	TRBJ2-5	NA	CASSSQGRQETQYF	TGTGCCAGCAGCTCACAGGGTCGCCAAGAGACCCAGTACTTC
13	NA	TRBV25-1	TRBJ2-3	NA	CASSEYIGVTQYF	TGTGCCAGCAGTGAATATATCGGGGTCACGCAGTATTTT
14	TRBD2	TRBV7-3	TRBJ2-3	NA	CASSAGTSADTQYF	TGTGCCAGCAGCGCCGGGACTAGTGCCGATACGCAGTATTTT
15	NA	TRBV9	TRBJ2-7	NA	CASSVRSVGENEQYF	TGTGCCAGCAGCGTAAGGTCGGTCGGGGAGAACGAGCAGTACTTC
13	NA	TRBV6-6	TRBJ2-1	NA	CASLGPPVNEQFF	TGTGCCAGCCTGGGCCCCCCCGTTAATGAGCAGTTCTTC
17	NA	TRBV4-2	TRBJ2-1	NA	CASSQDFGSGAYNEQFF	TGTGCCAGCAGCCAAGATTTTGGTAGCGGAGCCTACAATGAGCAGTTCTTC
16	TRBD2	TRBV5-1	TRBJ2-2	once	CASSLAAGGSSGELFF	TGCGCCAGCAGCTTGGCAGCGGGGGGTTCGTCCGGGGAGCTGTTTTTT
15	NA	TRBV6-1	TRBJ1-3	NA	CASTPLRGSGNTIYF	TGTGCCAGCACGCCCCTCCGGGGTTCTGGAAACACCATATATTTT
13	NA	TRBV7-9	TRBJ1-2	NA	CASSLSGERGYTF	TGTGCCAGCAGCTTATCAGGGGAACGTGGCTACACCTTC
15	NA	TRBV7-2	TRBJ2-1	NA	CASSFTGGVYNEQFF	TGTGCCAGCAGCTTTACAGGGGGGGTCTACAATGAGCAGTTCTTC
17	TRBD2	TRBV4-3	TRBJ2-3	NA	CASSYSRGSGGLDTQYF	TGCGCCAGCAGCTACTCCCGGGGTAGCGGGGGACTAGATACGCAGTATTTT
14	TRBD1	TRBV5-1	TRBJ2-7	NA	CASSRGQGPYEQYF	TGCGCCAGCAGCCGCGGACAGGGACCATACGAGCAGTACTTC
14	NA	TRBV18	TRBJ2-2	NA	CASLPTRNTGELFF	TGTGCCAGCTTACCGACAAGAAACACCGGGGAGCTGTTTTTT